This passage covers 22 T cell receptor beta chains from one sample sequenced in a study of blood T cell repertoires in COVID-19. Using immunoSEQ multiplex PCR, the repertoire was profiled, and TCRdb retains in-frame clones only, with some absent. The sample carries roughly 80,000 clones, roughly 89% recorded once. The sequenced sample consisted of peripheral blood. These receptors all stem from a man aged 45-65 years with acute or convalescent COVID-19.

This chain uses TRBV28 with TRBJ1-6; 8 bases agree with TRBD1. This CDR3 contains 14 residues. In germline, CDR1 is MDHEN, CDR2 SYDVKM. V trimming: 3 bases; J trimming: 6 bases; junction bases outside the gene matches: 1. CDR3 protein: CASSFGQGNSPLHF. Here the CDR3 DNA reads TGTGCCAGCAGTTTTGGACAGGGTAATTCACCCCTCCACTTT.

This clone was counted only a few times. This chain uses TRBV7-2 with TRBJ1-5; D ambiguous. Germline loops: CDR1 SGHTA, CDR2 FQGNSA. This CDR3 has 14 residues. V lost 6 bases and J 3 bases, leaving 12 bases between the germline ends. DNA for the CDR3: TGTGCCAGCAGTCCACCGGGAATCAATCAGCCCCAGCATTTT. As protein: CASSPPGINQPQHF.

This chain connects TRBV5-8 to TRBJ2-7; D is ambiguous. V was trimmed by 0 bases and J by 6 bases, leaving 7 bases between them. The CDR3 contains 12 residues. Germline V gene sequence: CDR1 SGHTS, CDR2 YDEGEE. CDR3 protein: CASSLGSFEQYF. The CDR3 coding sequence is TGTGCCAGCAGCTTGGGCAGTTTCGAGCAGTACTTC.

The V gene is TRBV5-4, the J gene TRBJ2-7, with 7 positions matching TRBD2. V lost 4 bases to trimming and J lost 6 bases; unmatched junction nucleotides: 16. The CDR3 runs to 16 residues. Germline CDR1 reads SGHNT; CDR2 reads YYREEE (reference sequence). CDR3 residues: CASSATLAVGAGEQYF. For the CDR3, the DNA is TGTGCCAGCAGCGCGACTCTAGCGGTCGGGGCTGGCGAGCAGTACTTC.

This chain links TRBV6-1 with TRBJ2-3, with 9 positions matching TRBD2. CDR1 and CDR2 (germline): MNHNS, SASEGT. The CDR3 consists of 17 residues. V trimming: 4 bases; J trimming: 0 bases; junction bases outside the gene matches: 8. The CDR3 DNA is TGTGCCAGCAGTGCTCCGGGACTAGCATATAGCACAGATACGCAGTATTTT. Translated: CASSAPGLAYSTDTQYF.

V gene TRBV19 combines with J gene TRBJ1-1, with TRBD1 matching over 8 bases. This CDR3 region has 13 residues. Germline assignment: CDR1 LNHDA and CDR2 SQIVND (reference sequence). V dropped 8 bases and J dropped 4; count of bases not matched to a gene: 6. The CDR3 region has the DNA TGTGCCAGTTACACAGGGGGTCCCACTGAAGCTTTCTTT. Amino acid sequence: CASYTGGPTEAFF. The full variable domain, with the rest looked up from reference TRBV19 and TRBJ1-1, is DGGITQSPKYLFRKEGQNVTLSCEQNLNHDAMYWYRQDPGQGLRLIYYSQIVNDFQKGDIAEGYSVSREKKESFPLTVTSAQKNPTAFYLCASYTGGPTEAFFGQGTRLTVV.

The V gene is TRBV7-9, the J gene TRBJ2-5; tentatively, D is TRBD2 (6 bases). This CDR3 contains 14 residues. CDR1 SEHNR and CDR2 FQNEAQ come from the germline V gene (reference sequence). The V end lost 5 bases, the J end lost 9 bases, and 19 bases lay between the germline ends. CDR3 DNA: TGTGCCAGCAGCCCGCCGGGACTTGTGGGGTCCCAGTACTTC. This encodes CASSPPGLVGSQYF.

The chain has TRBV2 and TRBJ2-2; D uncertain. CDR3 length: 15 residues. Trimming removed 8 bases at V and 2 bases at J, with 15 bases between. Germline V gene lookup returns CDR1 SNHLY and CDR2 FYNNEI. In DNA form, the CDR3 reads TGTGCCAGCTCCATGGGCAGCCTAAACACCGGGGAGCTGTTTTTT. This translates into CASSMGSLNTGELFF. Complete variable domain (other parts from reference TRBV2 and TRBJ2-2): EPEVTQTPSHQVTQMGQEVILRCVPISNHLYFYWYRQILGQKVEFLVSFYNNEISEKSEIFDDQFSVERPDGSNFTLKIRSTKLEDSAMYFCASSMGSLNTGELFFGEGSRLTVL.

The gene calls are TRBV10-3 and TRBJ1-3; no clear D. V shed 7 bases and J shed 0 bases, with 10 bases lying between them. CDR1 and CDR2 (germline): ENHRY, SYGVKD. The CDR3 is 14 amino acids. The CDR3 here is CAIMRASSGNTIYF. The CDR3 bases are TGTGCCATCATGAGGGCCAGCTCTGGAAACACCATATATTTT.

This clone has a handful of counts. Other nucleotide sequences in the sample specify the same CDR3. This chain uses TRBV4-3 with TRBJ1-1; D is unclear. Germline V lookup: CDR1 LGHNA, CDR2 YSLEER. V was clipped by 0 bases and J by 1 base, with 6 bases between them. The CDR3 spans 14 residues. The CDR3 bases are TGCGCCAGCAGCCAAGATAGAGGGAACACTGAAGCTTTCTTT. It encodes CASSQDRGNTEAFF.

The chain joins TRBV5-1 to TRBJ2-5, with 9 bases fitting TRBD2. Germline V CDR1 and CDR2: SGHRS, YFSETQ. The CDR3 totals 16 residues. Trimming removed 0 bases from V and 2 bases from J; junction bases left unmatched: 5. This chain's CDR3 is CASSLGTTSGQETQYF. The CDR3 region has the DNA TGCGCCAGCAGCTTGGGGACGACTAGCGGACAAGAGACCCAGTACTTC.

CDR3 bases: TGCACCAGCAGCCAGTCTACCCGGGTCGAAAAGATGTTATTACCCTATTCACCCCTCCACTTT. Its translation: CTSSQSTRVEKMLLPYSPLHF. The chain is built from TRBV1 and TRBJ1-6. TRBV1 is a pseudogene segment. This CDR3 contains 21 residues.

This clone has just one count. The V gene is TRBV18, the J gene TRBJ1-5, with no clear D. CDR1 is KGHSH and CDR2 is LQKENI in the germline V gene. There are 15 residues in the CDR3. V dropped 4 bases and J dropped 2 bases, with 12 bases sitting between them. In DNA, the CDR3 is TGTGCCAGCTCACTACCAACGGGAGGCAATCAGCCCCAGCATTTT. Its protein is CASSLPTGGNQPQHF.

The rearrangement joins TRBV24-1 to TRBJ2-3, with 10 bases fitting TRBD2. This CDR3 is 15 amino acids long. Germline CDR1 KGHDR, CDR2 SFDVKD. The J segment lost 6 bases and the V segment lost 5 bases, leaving 7 bases of the junction unmatched. The CDR3 sequence: CATSGSSGRGDTQYF. CDR3 nucleotide sequence: TGTGCCACCAGTGGGTCTAGCGGGAGAGGGGATACGCAGTATTTT.

The genes are TRBV9 and TRBJ2-1; unclear D gene. Between the trimmed V and J ends, which lost 0 bases and 4 bases, there was a span of 14 bases. The CDR3 loop spans 16 amino acids. Germline V gene lookup returns CDR1 SGDLS and CDR2 YYNGEE. Here the CDR3 reads CASSVGQSLSYNEQFF. The DNA of the CDR3 is TGTGCCAGCAGCGTAGGTCAAAGCCTGTCTTACAATGAGCAGTTCTTC.

The chain employs TRBV29-1 and TRBJ2-7; D is unresolved. The V end was cut by 4 bases, the J end by 2 bases, with 12 bases between. The germline V gene encodes CDR1 SQVTM and CDR2 ANQGSEA. The CDR3 loop spans 13 amino acids. This chain's CDR3 is CSVAGSAAYEQYF. Here the CDR3 DNA reads TGCAGCGTTGCCGGGTCCGCGGCCTACGAGCAGTACTTC.

This clone has a single count. The V and J genes are TRBV5-5 and TRBJ2-1; 13 bases fit TRBD2. The germline CDR1 and CDR2 sequences are SGHKS and YYEKEE (reference sequence). J lost 1 base, V lost 1 base, and 5 bases had no gene match. CDR3 size: 18 residues. CDR3 nucleotide sequence: TGTGCCAGCAGCTTGACTAGCGGGGGGGCTCGATCCTACAATGAGCAGTTCTTC. Protein product: CASSLTSGGARSYNEQFF.

The chain links TRBV5-4 to TRBJ2-1; 8 bases align to TRBD2. J lost 6 bases, V lost 4 bases, and 6 bases had no gene match. The CDR3 contains 14 residues. Germline loops: CDR1 SGHNT, CDR2 YYREEE (reference sequence). The CDR3 region has the DNA TGTGCCAGCAGCCCACAGGGACTAGTCAATGAGCAGTTCTTC. This translates into CASSPQGLVNEQFF.

This chain uses TRBV6-5 with TRBJ2-7, with D maybe TRBD1 (6 bases). The germline V gene has CDR1 MNHEY and CDR2 SVGAGI. CDR3 length: 13 amino acids. V lost 5 bases and J 3 bases, leaving 11 bases between the germline ends. The CDR3 DNA reads as TGTGCCAGCAGTCGCGACAGGAACTACGAGCAGTACTTC. It yields the protein CASSRDRNYEQYF.

The chain has TRBV19 and TRBJ1-1; 10 bases line up with TRBD1. The CDR3 covers 15 residues. CDR1 LNHDA and CDR2 SQIVND come from the germline V gene (reference sequence). The V segment lost 4 bases and the J segment 4 bases; nucleotides outside the gene matches: 6. The chain's CDR3 is CASSSPGTGATEAFF. CDR3 nucleotide sequence: TGTGCCAGTAGTAGCCCCGGGACAGGGGCCACTGAAGCTTTCTTT. Variable domain in full (rest from reference TRBV19 and TRBJ1-1): DGGITQSPKYLFRKEGQNVTLSCEQNLNHDAMYWYRQDPGQGLRLIYYSQIVNDFQKGDIAEGYSVSREKKESFPLTVTSAQKNPTAFYLCASSSPGTGATEAFFGQGTRLTVV.

This clone was counted once. V gene TRBV6-5 combines with J gene TRBJ1-2; D is unresolved. From germline, CDR1 is MNHEY and CDR2 SVGAGI. The CDR3 covers 14 residues. Trimming took off 6 bases at V and 2 bases at J, with 13 bases between the two ends. The CDR3 bases are TGTGCCAGCAGAGTCCCGGGAACGAACTATGGCTACACCTTC. Translation gives CASRVPGTNYGYTF.

The chain uses TRBV6-5 and TRBJ2-1; 9 bases align to TRBD1. The V segment lost 7 bases and the J segment 7 bases; nucleotides outside the gene matches: 8. This CDR3 contains 14 residues. The germline gives CDR1 MNHEY, CDR2 SVGAGI. The CDR3 coding sequence is TGTGCCAGCACCGCCGGGACAGGGATTAATGAGCAGTTCTTC. Protein sequence: CASTAGTGINEQFF.